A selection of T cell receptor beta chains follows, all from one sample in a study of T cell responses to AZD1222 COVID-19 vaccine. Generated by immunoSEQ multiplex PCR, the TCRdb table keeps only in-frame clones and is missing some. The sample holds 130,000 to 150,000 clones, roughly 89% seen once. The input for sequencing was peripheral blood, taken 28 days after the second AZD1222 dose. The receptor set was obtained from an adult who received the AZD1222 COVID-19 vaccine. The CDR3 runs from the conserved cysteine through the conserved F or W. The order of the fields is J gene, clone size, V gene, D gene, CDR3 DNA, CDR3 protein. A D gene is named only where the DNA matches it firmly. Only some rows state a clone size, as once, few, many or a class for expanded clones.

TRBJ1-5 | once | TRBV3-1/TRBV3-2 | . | TGTGCCAGCAGCCAAGCAGGGTATGGCAATCAGCCCCAGCATTTT | CASSQAGYGNQPQHF
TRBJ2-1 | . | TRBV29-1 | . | TGCAGCGTTCGCTTCCGAGACTCCTACAATGAGCAGTTCTTC | CSVRFRDSYNEQFF
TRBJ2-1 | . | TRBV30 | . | TGTGCCTGGAGTGGAGAGGGTAGCTCCTACAATGAGCAGTTCTTC | CAWSGEGSSYNEQFF
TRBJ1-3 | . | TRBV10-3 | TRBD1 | TGTGCCATCAGTCCCGGGACAGCCAGCTCTGGAAACACCATATATTTT | CAISPGTASSGNTIYF
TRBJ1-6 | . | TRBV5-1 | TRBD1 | TGCGCCAGCAGCGTACAGGGGGTCTATAATTCACCCCTCCACTTT | CASSVQGVYNSPLHF
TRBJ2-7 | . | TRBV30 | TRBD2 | TGTGCCTTTGACGCGGGAGCTTACGAGCAGTACTTC | CAFDAGAYEQYF
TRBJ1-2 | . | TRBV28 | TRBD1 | TGTGCCAGCAGCCCTCCGGGACAGAGCTATGGCTACACCTTC | CASSPPGQSYGYTF
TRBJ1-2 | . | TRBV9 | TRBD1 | TGTGCCAGCAGCTCGCGACAGGGCGGATATGGCTACACCTTC | CASSSRQGGYGYTF
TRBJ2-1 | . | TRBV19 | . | TGTGCCAGTAGTACCCTCACTACTAGGAATGAGCAGTTCTTC | CASSTLTTRNEQFF
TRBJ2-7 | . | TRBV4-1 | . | TGCGCCAGCAGCCAAGATGAAAGGGAGGTGGGTTACGAGCAGTACTTC | CASSQDEREVGYEQYF
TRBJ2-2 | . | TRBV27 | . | TGTGCCAGCAGGAGGGGCGACGGGGAGCTGTTTTTT | CASRRGDGELFF
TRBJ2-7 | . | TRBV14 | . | TGTGCCAGCAGCCAAGTGATAGGACAGACCTACGAGCAGTACTTC | CASSQVIGQTYEQYF
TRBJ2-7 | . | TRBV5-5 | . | TGTGCCAGCAGCTTCATAGCGGAAGCGGAGCAGTACTTC | CASSFIAEAEQYF
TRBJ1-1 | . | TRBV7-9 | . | TGTGCCAGCAGCTCCGTCTATGAAGCTTTCTTT | CASSSVYEAFF
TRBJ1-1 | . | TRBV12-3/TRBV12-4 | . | TGTGCCAGCAGTTCAGATTCATCTGAAGCTTTCTTT | CASSSDSSEAFF
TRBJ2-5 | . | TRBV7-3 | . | TGTGCCAGCAGCTTAGGGCCCGGAGCCCAAGAGACCCAGTACTTC | CASSLGPGAQETQYF
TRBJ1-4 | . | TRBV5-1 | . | TGCGCCAGCAGCTTGGACAGGGCTAATGAAAAACTGTTTTTT | CASSLDRANEKLFF
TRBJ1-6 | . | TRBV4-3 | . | TGCGCCAGCAGCTACACTTCCATGGACTCACCCCTCCACTTT | CASSYTSMDSPLHF
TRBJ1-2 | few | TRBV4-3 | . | TGCGCCAGCAGCCAAGCAGTTTTCGAGTTTAGGGGCGCCTCTTATGGCTACACCTTC | CASSQAVFEFRGASYGYTF
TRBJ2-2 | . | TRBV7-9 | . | TGTGCCAGCAGCTTAGGATCGGCTAGCTTTTCCGGGGAGCTGTTTTTT | CASSLGSASFSGELFF
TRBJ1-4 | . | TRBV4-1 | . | TGCGCCAGCAGCCACCGGACCGAAAAACTGTTTTTT | CASSHRTEKLFF
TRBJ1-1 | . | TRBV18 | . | TGTGCCAGCTCACCAGCTGAGGAGGTTGAAGCTTTCTTT | CASSPAEEVEAFF
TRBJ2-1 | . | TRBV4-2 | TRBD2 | TGTGCCAGCAGCCCCCCCGGGACTAGCCCTTGGGATGAGCAGTTCTTC | CASSPPGTSPWDEQFF
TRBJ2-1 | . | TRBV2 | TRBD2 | TGTGCCAGCCACCCTTTGGTAACTAGCGGGATTTACAATGAGCAGTTCTTC | CASHPLVTSGIYNEQFF
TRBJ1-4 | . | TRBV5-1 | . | TGCGCCAGCAGTCCGTTTCAGGCAACTAATGAAAAACTGTTTTTT | CASSPFQATNEKLFF
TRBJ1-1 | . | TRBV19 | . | TGTGCCAGTAGTCAGGGATTCATGAACACTGAAGCTTTCTTT | CASSQGFMNTEAFF
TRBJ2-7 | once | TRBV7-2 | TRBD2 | TGTGCCAGCAGCTTAGTGCGTAGCGGGAGGGATTTCTACGAGCAGTACTTC | CASSLVRSGRDFYEQYF
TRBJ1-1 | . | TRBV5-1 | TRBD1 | TGCGCCAGCAGCTGGCGAGACAGGGACGAAGCTTTCTTT | CASSWRDRDEAFF
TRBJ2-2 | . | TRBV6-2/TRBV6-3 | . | TGTGCCAGCAGTTACTCGGCTGACTCGCGAGCGCCCGCGAACACCGGGGAGCTGTTTTTT | CASSYSADSRAPANTGELFF
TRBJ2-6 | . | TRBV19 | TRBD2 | TGTGCCAGTAGTATCGCCTTTGGGCTAGCGGGGATCTCTGGGGCCAACGTCCTGACTTTC | CASSIAFGLAGISGANVLTF
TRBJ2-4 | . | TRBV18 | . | TGTGCCAGCTCACCCAAGGACAGAATAGCCAAAAACATTCAGTACTTC | CASSPKDRIAKNIQYF
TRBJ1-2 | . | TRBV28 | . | TGTGCCAGCTACCCTGGTGGGTTATCTGGCTATGGCTACACCTTC | CASYPGGLSGYGYTF
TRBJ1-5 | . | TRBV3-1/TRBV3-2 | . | TGTGCCAGCAGCCAGGGGGAGGGGCAGCCCCAGCATTTT | CASSQGEGQPQHF
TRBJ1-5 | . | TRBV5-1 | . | TGCGCCAGCAGCTTGGGGGTTAATCAGCCCCAGCATTTT | CASSLGVNQPQHF
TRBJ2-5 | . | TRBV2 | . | TGTGCCAGCAGTGATCCGGCTAGGGACCAAGGGGAGACCCAGTACTTC | CASSDPARDQGETQYF
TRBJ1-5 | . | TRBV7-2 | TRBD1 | TGTGCCAGCAGCTTAGGGGACAGGGGCAATCAGCCCCAGCATTTT | CASSLGDRGNQPQHF
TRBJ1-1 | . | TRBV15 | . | TGTGCCACCAGTCTCGGCACAGGACTTACGAACACTGAAGCTTTCTTT | CATSLGTGLTNTEAFF
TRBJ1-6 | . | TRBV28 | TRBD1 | TGTGCCAGCAGCCACAGGGGACAGGAATCACCCCTCCACTTT | CASSHRGQESPLHF
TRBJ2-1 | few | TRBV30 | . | TGTGCCTGGAGTGAGACACCGTCCTTCTACAATGAGCAGTTCTTC | CAWSETPSFYNEQFF
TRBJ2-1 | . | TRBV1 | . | TGCACCAGCAGCCGCAGGGCTAGCGGGGACAATGAGCAGTTCTTC | CTSSRRASGDNEQFF
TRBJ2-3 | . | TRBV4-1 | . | TGCGCCAGCACCAGGAGGGGGGCCTTAAACACAGATACGCAGTATTTT | CASTRRGALNTDTQYF
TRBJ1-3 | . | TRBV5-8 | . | TGTGCCAGCAGCTTGTTGGGGGCCTCTGGAAACACCATATATTTT | CASSLLGASGNTIYF